The clone carrying this TCR beta chain was detected ten times or more. As yet, its antigen is unknown. Unique molecular identifiers were linked by the library to individual cDNA molecules. TCRdb re-called the RACE reads through MiXCR, storing one row per CDR3 protein. The sample lists roughly 90,000 distinct CDR3 sequences, 8% to 10% occurring once. The data stem from a study of human T cells and chemical hapten exposure. Findings and caveats of the study: Among expanded TCRs, significantly more large CDR3 similarity clusters formed than among controls.

Trimming took 5 bases from V and 13 from J; bases not matched to a gene: 5. This CDR3 is built from 11 residues. Time point: pre-sensitization, week 0. Treatment reported: therapeutic diphenylcyclopropenone sensitization with weekly scalp DPC. Each donor was an alopecia patient between 18 and 70 years of age who qualified for DPC. Total RNA was extracted from unfractionated whole blood. Sequencing used whole blood, obtained in connection with sensitization to the hapten diphenylcyclopropenone (DPC). The rearrangement links TRBV12-3 or TRBV12-4 to TRBJ1-5; 7 nucleotides agree with TRBD1. This clonotype originated in a woman aged 40-49 years with alopecia areata. Some clones in this sample may be carry-over from other donors' samples. The CDR3 bases are TGTGCCAGCAGTAGTGAGGGGGCTCAGCATTTT. It translates to CASSSEGAQHF.